This TCR beta chain was observed in a study of blood T cell repertoires in COVID-19. Produced via immunoSEQ multiplex PCR; TCRdb's table is partial and in-frame only. The sample records about 59,000 clones, 75% to 95% being singletons. Germline V lookup: CDR1 LGHDT, CDR2 YNNKEL (reference sequence). CDR3 length: 14 amino acids. The J segment lost 1 base and the V segment lost 4 bases, leaving 3 bases of the junction unmatched. The chain is built from TRBV3-1 (or the pseudogene TRBV3-2) and TRBJ1-1; TRBD1 aligns across 7 bases. This receptor was taken from a human donor in a cohort sampled during active COVID-19. The sample comprised peripheral blood. In DNA, the CDR3 is TGTGCCAGCAGCCTCGGGACAGCGAACACTGAAGCTTTCTTT. Protein: CASSLGTANTEAFF.